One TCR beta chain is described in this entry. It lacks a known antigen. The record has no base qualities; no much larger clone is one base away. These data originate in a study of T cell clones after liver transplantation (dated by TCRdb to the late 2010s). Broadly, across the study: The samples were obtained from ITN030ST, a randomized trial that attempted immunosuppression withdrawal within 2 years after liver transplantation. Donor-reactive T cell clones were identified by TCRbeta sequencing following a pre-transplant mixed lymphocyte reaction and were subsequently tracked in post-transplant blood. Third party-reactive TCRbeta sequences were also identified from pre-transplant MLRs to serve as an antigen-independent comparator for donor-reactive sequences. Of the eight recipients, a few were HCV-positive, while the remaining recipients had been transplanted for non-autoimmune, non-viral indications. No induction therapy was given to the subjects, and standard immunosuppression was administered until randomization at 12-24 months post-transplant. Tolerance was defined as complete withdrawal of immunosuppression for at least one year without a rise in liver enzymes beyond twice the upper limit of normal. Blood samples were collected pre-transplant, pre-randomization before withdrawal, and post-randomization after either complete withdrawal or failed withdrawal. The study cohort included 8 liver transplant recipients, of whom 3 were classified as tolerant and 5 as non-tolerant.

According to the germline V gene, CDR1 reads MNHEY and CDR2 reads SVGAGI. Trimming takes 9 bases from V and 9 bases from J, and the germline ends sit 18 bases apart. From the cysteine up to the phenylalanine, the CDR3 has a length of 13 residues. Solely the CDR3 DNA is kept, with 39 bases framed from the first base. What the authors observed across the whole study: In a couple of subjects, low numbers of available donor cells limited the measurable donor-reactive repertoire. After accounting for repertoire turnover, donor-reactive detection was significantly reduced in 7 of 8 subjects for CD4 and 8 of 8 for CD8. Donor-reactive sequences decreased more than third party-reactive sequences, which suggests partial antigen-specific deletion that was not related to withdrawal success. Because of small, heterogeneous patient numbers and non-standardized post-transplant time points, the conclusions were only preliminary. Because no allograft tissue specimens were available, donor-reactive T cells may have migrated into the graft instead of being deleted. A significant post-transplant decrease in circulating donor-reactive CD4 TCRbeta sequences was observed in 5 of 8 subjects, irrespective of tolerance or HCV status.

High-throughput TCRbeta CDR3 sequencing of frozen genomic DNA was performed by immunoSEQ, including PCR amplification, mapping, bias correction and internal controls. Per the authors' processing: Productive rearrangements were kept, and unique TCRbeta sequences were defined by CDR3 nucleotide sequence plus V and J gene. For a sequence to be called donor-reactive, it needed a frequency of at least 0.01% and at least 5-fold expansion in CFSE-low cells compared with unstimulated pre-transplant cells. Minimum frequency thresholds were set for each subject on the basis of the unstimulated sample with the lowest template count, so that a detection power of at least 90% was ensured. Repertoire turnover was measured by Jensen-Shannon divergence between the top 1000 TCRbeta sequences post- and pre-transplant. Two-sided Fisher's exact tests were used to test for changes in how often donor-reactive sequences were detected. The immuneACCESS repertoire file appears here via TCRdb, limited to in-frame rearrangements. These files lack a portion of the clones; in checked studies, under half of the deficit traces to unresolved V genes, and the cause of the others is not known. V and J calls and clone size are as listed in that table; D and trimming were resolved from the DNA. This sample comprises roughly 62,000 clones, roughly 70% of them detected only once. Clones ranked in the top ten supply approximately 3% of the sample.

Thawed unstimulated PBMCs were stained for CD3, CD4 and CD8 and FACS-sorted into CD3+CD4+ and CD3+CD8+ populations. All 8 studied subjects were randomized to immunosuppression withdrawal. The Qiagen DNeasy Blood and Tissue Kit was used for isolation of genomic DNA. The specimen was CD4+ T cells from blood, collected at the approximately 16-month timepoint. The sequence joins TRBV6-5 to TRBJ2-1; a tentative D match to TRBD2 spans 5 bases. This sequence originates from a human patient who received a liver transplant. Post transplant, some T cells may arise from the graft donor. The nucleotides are TGTGCCAGTCACCGGCCTCGGAGCGGTGAGCAGTTCTTC. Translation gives CASHRPRSGEQFF.